The next 8 T cell receptor beta chains were all read from a single sample in a study of cytomegalovirus exposure and HLA in healthy donors. This PCR relied on a set of 60 Vbeta primers and 13 Jbeta primers. Only in-frame clones appear in the TCRdb table, and some are missing; sequencing was by immunoSEQ multiplex PCR. This sample has some 130,000 clones, with around 77% found just once. The sequencing input was PBMCs. The receptors stem from a man aged 25 to 40 in good health and CMV-seronegative.

The CDR3 loop is CAWSVRVAETQYF. CDR3 DNA: TGTGCCTGGAGTGTACGGGTTGCCGAGACCCAGTACTTC. This chain links TRBV30 with TRBJ2-5; D unclear. This CDR3 region has 13 residues. CDR1 and CDR2 from the germline V gene are GTSNPN and SVGIG (reference sequence). V lost 0 bases and J 5 bases, leaving 10 bases between the germline ends.

This clone has a handful of counts. This rearrangement joins TRBV7-8 to TRBJ2-5, with a weak D call TRBD2 (5 bases). Trimming cost V 1 base and J 5 bases, with 17 bases left between them. CDR1 is SGHVS and CDR2 is FQNEAQ in the germline V gene. The CDR3 totals 16 residues. The CDR3 reads CASSLDRTGMGETQYF. CDR3 coding DNA: TGTGCCAGCAGCTTAGATCGGACGGGGATGGGGGAGACCCAGTACTTC.

V is TRBV6-5 and J is TRBJ2-1; D perhaps matches TRBD1 (7 bases). Trimming left V 7 bases short and J 5 bases short, with 18 bases between. CDR1 and CDR2 (germline): MNHEY, SVGAGI. CDR3 length equals 15 residues. For the CDR3, the DNA is TGTGCCAGCAAGAAAGGGCAGGGGGGTAACAATGAGCAGTTCTTC. Protein sequence: CASKKGQGGNNEQFF.

This clone came up a few times. The rearrangement joins TRBV19 to TRBJ2-7; 9 positions agree with TRBD1. The CDR3 runs to 14 residues. V lost 7 bases, J lost 2 bases, and 6 bases stayed unmatched. From germline, CDR1 is LNHDA and CDR2 SQIVND (reference sequence). The CDR3 coding sequence is TGTGCCAGTACCTCCGGGACAGGGCCCTACGAGCAGTACTTC. As protein: CASTSGTGPYEQYF.

The CDR3 DNA is TGTGCCAGCAGTGAAGCGGGCCCCACAGATACGCAGTATTTT. As protein: CASSEAGPTDTQYF. The chain carries TRBV6-1 and TRBJ2-3; D call uncertain. This CDR3 comprises 14 residues. CDR1 MNHNS and CDR2 SASEGT come from the germline V gene. The V end lost 0 bases, the J end lost 2 bases, and 6 bases lay between the germline ends.

The chain is built from TRBV6-5 and TRBJ2-5, with 8 positions matching TRBD2. CDR1 and CDR2 (germline): MNHEY, SVGAGI. The CDR3 sequence is 13 residues long. Trimming at V came to 8 bases and at J to 5 bases, leaving 7 bases not matched to a gene. DNA for the CDR3: TGTGCCAGCCACCCGGGAGGGGTCGAGACCCAGTACTTC. It codes for CASHPGGVETQYF.

The chain has TRBV11-2 and TRBJ2-1, with no clear D. Germline V CDR1 and CDR2: SGHAT, FQNNGV. CDR3 length: 15 residues. V lost 5 bases to trimming and J lost 7 bases, with 18 bases between them. The CDR3 loop is CASSHPGSQANEQFF. Written as DNA, the CDR3 is TGTGCCAGCAGCCACCCCGGGTCCCAAGCGAATGAGCAGTTCTTC.

The chain recombines TRBV11-2 with TRBJ2-1, with 11 bases lining up with TRBD2. V gave up 7 bases and J gave up 9 bases; unmatched junction bases: 8. CDR1 is SGHAT and CDR2 is FQNNGV in the germline V gene. The CDR3 length is 14 residues. CDR3 protein: CASNKLAGEREQFF. For the CDR3, the DNA is TGTGCCAGCAACAAACTAGCGGGAGAGCGTGAGCAGTTCTTC.